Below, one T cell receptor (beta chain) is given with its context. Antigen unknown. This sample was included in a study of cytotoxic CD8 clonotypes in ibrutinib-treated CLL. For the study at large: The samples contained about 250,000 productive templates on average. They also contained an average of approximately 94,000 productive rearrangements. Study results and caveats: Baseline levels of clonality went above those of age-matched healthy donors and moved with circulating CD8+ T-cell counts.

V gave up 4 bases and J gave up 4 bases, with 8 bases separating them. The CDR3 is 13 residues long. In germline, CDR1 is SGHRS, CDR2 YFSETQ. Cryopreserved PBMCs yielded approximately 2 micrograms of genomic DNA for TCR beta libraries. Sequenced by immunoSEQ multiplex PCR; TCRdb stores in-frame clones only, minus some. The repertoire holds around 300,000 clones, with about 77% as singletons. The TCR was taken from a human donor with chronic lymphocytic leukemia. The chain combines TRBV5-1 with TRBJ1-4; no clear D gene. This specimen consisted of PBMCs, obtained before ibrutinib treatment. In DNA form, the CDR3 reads TGCGCCAGCAGCCTAATCGGTAATGAAAAACTGTTTTTT. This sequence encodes CASSLIGNEKLFF.